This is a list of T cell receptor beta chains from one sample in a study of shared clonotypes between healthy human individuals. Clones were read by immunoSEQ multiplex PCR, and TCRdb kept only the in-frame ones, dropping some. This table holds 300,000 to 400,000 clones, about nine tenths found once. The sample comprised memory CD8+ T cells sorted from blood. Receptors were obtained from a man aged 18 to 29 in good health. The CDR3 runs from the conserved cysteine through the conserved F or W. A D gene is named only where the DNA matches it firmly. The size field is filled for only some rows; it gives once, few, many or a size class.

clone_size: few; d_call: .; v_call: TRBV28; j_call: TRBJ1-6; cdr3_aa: CASSPADSRTNSPLHF
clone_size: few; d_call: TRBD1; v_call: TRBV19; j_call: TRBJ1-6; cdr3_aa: CASSNSDRGQSPLHF
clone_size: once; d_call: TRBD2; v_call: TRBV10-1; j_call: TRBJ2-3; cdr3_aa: CASSDTGLAATDTQYF
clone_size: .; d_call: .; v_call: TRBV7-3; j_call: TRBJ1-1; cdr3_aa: CASSALPRGGDTEAFF
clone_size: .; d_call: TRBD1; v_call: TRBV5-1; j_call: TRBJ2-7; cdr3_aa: CASSWDRGYEQYF
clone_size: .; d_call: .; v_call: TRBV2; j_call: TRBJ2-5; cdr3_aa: CASSEALRGDGETQYF
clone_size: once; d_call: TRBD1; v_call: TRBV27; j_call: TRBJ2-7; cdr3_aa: CASSPSTGGIAYEQYF
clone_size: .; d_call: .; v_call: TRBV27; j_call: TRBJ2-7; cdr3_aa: CASSLTRNEQYF
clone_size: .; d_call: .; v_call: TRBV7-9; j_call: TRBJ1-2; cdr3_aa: CASSANSGDGYTF
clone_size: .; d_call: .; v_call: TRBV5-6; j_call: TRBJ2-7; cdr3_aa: CASSWGPDYEQYF
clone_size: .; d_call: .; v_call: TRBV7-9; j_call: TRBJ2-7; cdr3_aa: CASSLDWDSYEQYF
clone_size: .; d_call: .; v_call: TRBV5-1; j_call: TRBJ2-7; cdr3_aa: CASSLYYEQYF
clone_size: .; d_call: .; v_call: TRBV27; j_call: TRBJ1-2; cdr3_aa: CASPGVLGYTF
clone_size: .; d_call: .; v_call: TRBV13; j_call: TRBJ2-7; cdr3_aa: CASSLDSAYEQYF
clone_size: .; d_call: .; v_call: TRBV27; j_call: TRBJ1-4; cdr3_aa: CASSLSKWGKLFF
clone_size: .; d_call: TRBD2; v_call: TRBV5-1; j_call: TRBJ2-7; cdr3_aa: CASSFFSGGYEQYF
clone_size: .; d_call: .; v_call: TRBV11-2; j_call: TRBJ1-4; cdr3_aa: CASSFGPPGEKLFF
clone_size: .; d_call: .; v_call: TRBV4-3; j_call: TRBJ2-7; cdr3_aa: CASSQGTAFFYEQYF
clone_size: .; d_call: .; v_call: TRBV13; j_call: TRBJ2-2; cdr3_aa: CASSLGPASGELFF
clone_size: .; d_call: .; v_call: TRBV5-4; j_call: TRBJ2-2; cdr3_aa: CASSGRWNANTGELFF
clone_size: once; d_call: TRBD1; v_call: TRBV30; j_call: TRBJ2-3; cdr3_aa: CAWSVLPGGSTDTQYF